The rows below give T cell receptor beta chains drawn from one sample of a study of shared clonotypes between healthy human individuals. The method was immunoSEQ multiplex PCR; TCRdb's version includes in-frame clones alone and lacks a portion of them. The sample yields under 600,000 clones, around 78% seen once. Sequencing was done on a sample of PBMCs. The receptors derive from a woman aged 40 to 49 in good health. Some clones in this sample may be carry-over from other donors' samples. Both conserved end residues are part of each CDR3. D genes are given only for firm matches. Rows give clone size only sometimes, using once, few, many, or a class for an expanded clone.

TRBJ2-5	once	.	TRBV7-2	TGTGCCAGCAGCTTAGAGGCTAGCATGGGAGAGACCCAGTACTTC	CASSLEASMGETQYF
TRBJ2-7	.	.	TRBV6-1	TGTGCCAGCAGTGCTGTTGGCTCCTACGAGCAGTACTTC	CASSAVGSYEQYF
TRBJ1-1	.	.	TRBV2	TGTGCCAGCTCGTACGACACTGAAGCTTTCTTT	CASSYDTEAFF
TRBJ1-1	.	.	TRBV7-3	TGTGCCAGCAGCCGAAGCGGGGGGTCCAACACTGAAGCTTTCTTT	CASSRSGGSNTEAFF
TRBJ2-1	.	TRBD2	TRBV27	TGTGCCAGCAGTCCCCGCCGCGGGAGAAAGGCGAATGAGCAGTTCTTC	CASSPRRGRKANEQFF
TRBJ2-1	.	TRBD1	TRBV7-9	TGTGCCAGCAGCTTTCGGACAGGGCTCGATGAGCAGTTCTTC	CASSFRTGLDEQFF
TRBJ2-1	.	.	TRBV7-3	TGTGCCAGCAGCTTAAGTAGTTATGGAAATGAGCAGTTCTTC	CASSLSSYGNEQFF
TRBJ2-3	.	TRBD2	TRBV7-3	TGTGCCAGCAGCCAACTAGCGGGCAGCACAGATACGCAGTATTTT	CASSQLAGSTDTQYF
TRBJ1-5	.	.	TRBV5-6	TGTGCCAGCAGCCCCCGGGACGGCAATCAGCCCCAGCATTTT	CASSPRDGNQPQHF
TRBJ1-1	.	TRBD1	TRBV30	TGTGCCTGGGACAGGGGGCGAGACACTGAAGCTTTCTTT	CAWDRGRDTEAFF
TRBJ2-5	.	TRBD1	TRBV19	TGTGCCAGTGGACAGGGGTTGGGGGAGACCCAGTACTTC	CASGQGLGETQYF
TRBJ1-1	.	.	TRBV18	TGTGCCAGCTCAAGCGGGGTTGAAGCTTTCTTT	CASSSGVEAFF
TRBJ2-7	.	TRBD2	TRBV5-1	TGCGCCAGCAGCCAAGCGGGGAGGTCACGGTACTTC	CASSQAGRSRYF
TRBJ2-1	.	.	TRBV6-1	TGTGCCACAAAGGTCAGTATCGGCAATGAGCAGTTCTTC	CATKVSIGNEQFF
TRBJ1-1	few	TRBD1	TRBV5-1	TGCGCCAGCAGCTGGGGACAGGGGCCGAACACTGAAGCTTTCTTT	CASSWGQGPNTEAFF
TRBJ2-7	.	TRBD2	TRBV30	TGTGCCTGGAGTGGAGGACTAGGGGCACGGCAGTACTTC	CAWSGGLGARQYF
TRBJ2-3	.	.	TRBV4-1	TGCGCCAGCAGCCATGGCGACCGGGCAGGGTGGGATACGCAGTATTTT	CASSHGDRAGWDTQYF
TRBJ1-5	.	.	TRBV7-2	TGTGCCAGCAGCTTCCAGACAGCTCTCAATCAGCCCCAGCATTTT	CASSFQTALNQPQHF
TRBJ2-5	.	TRBD2	TRBV2	TGTGCCAGCATAGGCGGGAGGGCCGAGACCCAGTACTTC	CASIGGRAETQYF
TRBJ1-2	.	.	TRBV5-6	TGTGCCAGCAGCTTGGTGGAGGGGCTGGGAATCTACACCTTC	CASSLVEGLGIYTF
TRBJ1-1	once	TRBD1	TRBV30	TGTGCCTGGAGTGTAAAGGGGGCGAACACTGAAGCTTTCTTT	CAWSVKGANTEAFF
TRBJ2-1	.	.	TRBV28	TGTGCCAGCAGTTTATCGTTAGGCTACAATGAGCAGTTCTTC	CASSLSLGYNEQFF
TRBJ2-1	.	.	TRBV19	TGTGCCAGTAGTATAGAACTCCCTCTACAGGGAGATGAGCAGTTCTTC	CASSIELPLQGDEQFF
TRBJ2-2	.	.	TRBV2	TGTGCCAGCATAAGCCAGGGAGATACCGGGGAGCTGTTTTTT	CASISQGDTGELFF
TRBJ1-5	few	.	TRBV10-3	TGTGCCATCAGTGAACTGTCGGGGGCTGATCAGCCCCAGCATTTT	CAISELSGADQPQHF
TRBJ2-2	.	.	TRBV7-9	TGTGCCAGCAGCCTCGGACAAGCAACCGGGGAGCTGTTTTTT	CASSLGQATGELFF
TRBJ2-7	few	TRBD2	TRBV28	TGTGCCAGCAGTCCTCCGGGGCAGGGGGGAACTAGCGGGACCTACGAGCAGTACTTC	CASSPPGQGGTSGTYEQYF
TRBJ2-3	few	.	TRBV29-1	TGCAGCGTCCCCCCGGCCCTCACAGATACGCAGTATTTT	CSVPPALTDTQYF
TRBJ2-1	once	TRBD2	TRBV7-3	TGTGCCAGCAGCCCAGGACTAGCGGGAGCTGGAAATGAGCAGTTCTTC	CASSPGLAGAGNEQFF
TRBJ2-3	.	.	TRBV20-1	TGCAGGAACCACCCGGGCGATACGCAGTATTTT	CRNHPGDTQYF
TRBJ1-1	.	.	TRBV28	TGTGCCAGCAGTTTCTCTTTGTCGGGGACCACTGAAGCTTTCTTT	CASSFSLSGTTEAFF
TRBJ1-1	once	.	TRBV11-2	TGTGCCAGCAGCTTAGAGCGGGGAACTGAAGCTTTCTTT	CASSLERGTEAFF
TRBJ2-7	.	.	TRBV30	TGTGCCTGGAGTGGAACCTACGAGCAGTACTTC	CAWSGTYEQYF
TRBJ1-2	.	.	TRBV15	TGTGCCACTGGTAGGGACAACCTCTATGGCTACACCTTC	CATGRDNLYGYTF
TRBJ2-1	few	TRBD2	TRBV18	TGTGCCAGCTCACCTCTCGGACTAGCGGGGGCTGAGCAGTTCTTC	CASSPLGLAGAEQFF
TRBJ2-1	once	.	TRBV19	TGTGCCAGTAGTATAGCCGGGACAAGCTACAATGAGCAGTTCTTC	CASSIAGTSYNEQFF
TRBJ2-5	once	.	TRBV10-3	TGTGCCATCAGGGCTAGCGCCACCCAAGAGACCCAGTACTTC	CAIRASATQETQYF
TRBJ2-5	many	.	TRBV11-2	TGTGCCAGCAGCCCCCACGTGGGGGAGACCCAGTACTTC	CASSPHVGETQYF
TRBJ2-5	.	TRBD2	TRBV5-1	TGCGCCAGCAGCTTGGGAACTGCGGGAGGGTTCGGGGAGACCCAGTACTTC	CASSLGTAGGFGETQYF
TRBJ1-5	.	TRBD1	TRBV15	TGTGCCACCAGCAGAACATGGACAGGCCTCCCCGATCAGCCCCAGCATTTT	CATSRTWTGLPDQPQHF
TRBJ2-7	.	.	TRBV28	TGTGCCAGCAGTTTAGCTGGCACGCTCGGGGAGCAGTACTTC	CASSLAGTLGEQYF
TRBJ2-7	few	.	TRBV6-6	TGTGCCAGCAGTCCCGGAGACTACGAGCAGTACTTC	CASSPGDYEQYF
TRBJ2-7	.	.	TRBV18	TGTGCCAGCTCACCGTCTGGAGGAGCGGGCGCCTACGAGCAGTACTTC	CASSPSGGAGAYEQYF
TRBJ1-4	.	.	TRBV25-1	TGTGCCAGCAGGAGGGTTAATGAAAAACTGTTTTTT	CASRRVNEKLFF